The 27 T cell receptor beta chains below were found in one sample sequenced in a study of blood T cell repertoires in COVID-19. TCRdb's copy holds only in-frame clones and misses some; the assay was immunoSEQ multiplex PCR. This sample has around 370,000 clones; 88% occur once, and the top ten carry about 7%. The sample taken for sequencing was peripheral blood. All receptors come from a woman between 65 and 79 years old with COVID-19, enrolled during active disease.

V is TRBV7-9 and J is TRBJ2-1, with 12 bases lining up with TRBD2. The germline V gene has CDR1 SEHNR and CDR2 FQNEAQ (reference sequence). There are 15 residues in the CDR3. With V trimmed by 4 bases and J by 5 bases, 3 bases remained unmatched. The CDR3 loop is CASSSGLAGNNEQFF. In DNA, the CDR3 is TGTGCCAGCAGCTCCGGACTAGCGGGGAACAATGAGCAGTTCTTC.

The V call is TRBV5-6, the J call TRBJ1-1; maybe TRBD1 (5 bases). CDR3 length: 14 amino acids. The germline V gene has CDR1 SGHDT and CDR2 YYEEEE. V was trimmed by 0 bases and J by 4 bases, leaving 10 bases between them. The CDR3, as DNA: TGTGCCAGCAGCTTGGAGCTAAGGGGCACTGAAGCTTTCTTT. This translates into CASSLELRGTEAFF.

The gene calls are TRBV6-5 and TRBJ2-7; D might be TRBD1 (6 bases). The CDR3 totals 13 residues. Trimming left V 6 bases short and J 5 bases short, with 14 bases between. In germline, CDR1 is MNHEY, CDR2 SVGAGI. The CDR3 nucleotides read TGTGCCAGCAGACCAACAGGGCGGGACGAGCAGTACTTC. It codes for CASRPTGRDEQYF.

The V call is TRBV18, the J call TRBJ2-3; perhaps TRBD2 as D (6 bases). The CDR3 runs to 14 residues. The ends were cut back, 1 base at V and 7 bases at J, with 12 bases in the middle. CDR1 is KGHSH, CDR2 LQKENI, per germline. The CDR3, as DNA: TGTGCCAGCTCACCACGCAATGCGGGGAATACGCAGTATTTT. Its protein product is CASSPRNAGNTQYF. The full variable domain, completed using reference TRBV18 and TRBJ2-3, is NAGVMQNPRHLVRRRGQEARLRCSPMKGHSHVYWYRQLPEEGLKFMVYLQKENIIDESGMPKERFSAEFPKEGPSILRIQQVVRGDSAAYFCASSPRNAGNTQYFGPGTRLTVL.

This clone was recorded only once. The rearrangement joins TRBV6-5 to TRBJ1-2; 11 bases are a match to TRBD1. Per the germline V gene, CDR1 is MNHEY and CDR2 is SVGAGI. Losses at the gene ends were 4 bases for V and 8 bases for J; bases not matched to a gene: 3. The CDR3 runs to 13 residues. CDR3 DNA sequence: TGTGCCAGCAGTTTAGGACAGGGGGCCGGCTACACCTTC. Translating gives CASSLGQGAGYTF.

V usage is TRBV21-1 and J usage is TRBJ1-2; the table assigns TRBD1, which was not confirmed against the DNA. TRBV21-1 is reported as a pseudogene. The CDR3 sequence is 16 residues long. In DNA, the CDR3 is TGTGCCAGCAGCAACCACCAGGCCGCCCTTTACTATGGCTACACCTTC. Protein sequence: CASSNHQAALYYGYTF.

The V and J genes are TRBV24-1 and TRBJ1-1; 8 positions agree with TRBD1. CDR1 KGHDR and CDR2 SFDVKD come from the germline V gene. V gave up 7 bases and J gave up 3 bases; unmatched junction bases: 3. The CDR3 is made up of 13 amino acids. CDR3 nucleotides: TGTGCCACCAGGGGGACAGGTGACACTGAAGCTTTCTTT. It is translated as CATRGTGDTEAFF.

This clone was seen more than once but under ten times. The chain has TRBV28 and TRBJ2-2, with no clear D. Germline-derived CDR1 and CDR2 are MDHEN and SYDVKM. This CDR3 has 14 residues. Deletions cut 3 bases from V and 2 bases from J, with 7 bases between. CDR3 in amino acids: CASSFRGNTGELFF. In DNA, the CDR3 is TGTGCCAGCAGTTTCCGAGGTAACACCGGGGAGCTGTTTTTT.

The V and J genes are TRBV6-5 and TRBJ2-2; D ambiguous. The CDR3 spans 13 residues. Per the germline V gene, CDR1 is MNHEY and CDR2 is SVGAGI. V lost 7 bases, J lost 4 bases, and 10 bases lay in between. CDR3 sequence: CASTLPFTGELFF. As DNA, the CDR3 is TGTGCCAGCACCCTCCCTTTCACCGGGGAGCTGTTTTTT.

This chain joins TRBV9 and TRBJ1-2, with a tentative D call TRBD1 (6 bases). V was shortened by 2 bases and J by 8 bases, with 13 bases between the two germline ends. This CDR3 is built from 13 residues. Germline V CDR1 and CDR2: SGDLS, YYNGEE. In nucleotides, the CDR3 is TGTGCCAGCAGCGTTTCGGACAGCCAGGGCTACACCTTC. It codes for CASSVSDSQGYTF.

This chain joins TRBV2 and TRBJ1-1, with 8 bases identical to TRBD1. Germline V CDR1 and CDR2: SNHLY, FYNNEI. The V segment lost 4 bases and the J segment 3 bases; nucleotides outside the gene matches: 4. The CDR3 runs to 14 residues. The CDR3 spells CASSVQDRDTEAFF. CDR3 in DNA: TGTGCCAGCAGTGTTCAGGACAGGGACACTGAAGCTTTCTTT.

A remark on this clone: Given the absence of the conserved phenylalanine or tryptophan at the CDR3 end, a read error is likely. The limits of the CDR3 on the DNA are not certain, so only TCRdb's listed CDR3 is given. The CDR3 region is CASNRSQRAGLA. The chain is built from TRBV21-1 and TRBJ2-7; TRBD2, the D gene given by the table, was not confirmed from the DNA. TRBV21-1 is a recognized pseudogene. Both ends counted, the CDR3 spans 12 residues.

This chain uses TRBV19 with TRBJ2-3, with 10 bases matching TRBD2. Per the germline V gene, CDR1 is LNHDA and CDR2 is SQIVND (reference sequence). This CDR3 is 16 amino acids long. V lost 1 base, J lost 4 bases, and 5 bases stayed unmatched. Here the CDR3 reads CASSIGELAGSDTQYF. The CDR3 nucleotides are TGTGCCAGTAGTATAGGAGAACTAGCGGGGTCAGATACGCAGTATTTT.

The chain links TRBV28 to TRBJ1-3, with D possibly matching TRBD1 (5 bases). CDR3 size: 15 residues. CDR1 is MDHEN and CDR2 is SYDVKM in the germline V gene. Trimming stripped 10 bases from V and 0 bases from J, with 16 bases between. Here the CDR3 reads CATAPGANSGNTIYF. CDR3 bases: TGTGCCACCGCCCCTGGGGCGAACTCTGGAAACACCATATATTTT.

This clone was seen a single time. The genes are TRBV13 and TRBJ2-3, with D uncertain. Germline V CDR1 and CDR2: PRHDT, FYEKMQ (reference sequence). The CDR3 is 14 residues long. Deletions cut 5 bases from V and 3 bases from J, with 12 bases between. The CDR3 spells CASSPIPRTDTQYF. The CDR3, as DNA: TGTGCCAGCAGCCCCATCCCCCGGACAGATACGCAGTATTTT.

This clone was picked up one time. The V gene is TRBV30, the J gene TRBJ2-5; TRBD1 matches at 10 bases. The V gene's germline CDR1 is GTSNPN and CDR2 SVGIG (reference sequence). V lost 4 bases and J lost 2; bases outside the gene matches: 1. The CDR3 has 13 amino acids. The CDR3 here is CAWMGQGQETQYF. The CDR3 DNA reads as TGTGCCTGGATGGGACAGGGGCAAGAGACCCAGTACTTC.

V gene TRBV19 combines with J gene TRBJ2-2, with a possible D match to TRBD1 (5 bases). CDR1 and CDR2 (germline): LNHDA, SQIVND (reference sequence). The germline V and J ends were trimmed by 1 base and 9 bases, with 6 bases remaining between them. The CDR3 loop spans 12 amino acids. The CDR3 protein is CASSIGGRELFF. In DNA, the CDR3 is TGTGCCAGTAGTATAGGGGGCCGGGAGCTGTTTTTT.

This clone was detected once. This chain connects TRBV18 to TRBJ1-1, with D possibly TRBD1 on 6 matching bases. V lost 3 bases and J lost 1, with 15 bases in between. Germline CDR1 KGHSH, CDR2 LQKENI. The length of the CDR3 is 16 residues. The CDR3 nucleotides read TGTGCCAGCTCACCGGCCTCAGGGACACCGAACACTGAAGCTTTCTTT. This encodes CASSPASGTPNTEAFF. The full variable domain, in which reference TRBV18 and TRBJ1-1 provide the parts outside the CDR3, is NAGVMQNPRHLVRRRGQEARLRCSPMKGHSHVYWYRQLPEEGLKFMVYLQKENIIDESGMPKERFSAEFPKEGPSILRIQQVVRGDSAAYFCASSPASGTPNTEAFFGQGTRLTVV.

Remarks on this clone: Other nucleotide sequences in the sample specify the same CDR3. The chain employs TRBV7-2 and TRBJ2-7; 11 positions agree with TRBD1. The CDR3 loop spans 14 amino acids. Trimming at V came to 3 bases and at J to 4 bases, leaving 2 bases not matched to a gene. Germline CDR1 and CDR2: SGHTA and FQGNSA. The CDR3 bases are TGTGCCAGCAGCTTGGACAGGGGGCCTTACGAGCAGTACTTC. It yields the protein CASSLDRGPYEQYF.

The CDR3 region is CASSQARPGSEQFF. The CDR3 DNA follows: TGTGCCAGCAGCCAAGCCAGGCCGGGGAGTGAGCAGTTCTTC. The rearrangement joins TRBV3-1 (or the pseudogene TRBV3-2) to TRBJ2-1; D is possibly TRBD2 (5 bases). The V end lost 1 base, the J end lost 9 bases, and 13 bases lay between the germline ends. CDR1 LGHDT and CDR2 YNNKEL come from the germline V gene (reference sequence). This CDR3 spans 14 amino acids.

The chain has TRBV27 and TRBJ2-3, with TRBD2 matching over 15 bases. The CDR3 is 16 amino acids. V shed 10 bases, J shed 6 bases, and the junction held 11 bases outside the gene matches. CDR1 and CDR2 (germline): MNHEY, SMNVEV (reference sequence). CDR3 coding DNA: TGTGCCACCGCCCTGGGACTAGCGGGGGGTGAGGATACGCAGTATTTT. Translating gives CATALGLAGGEDTQYF.

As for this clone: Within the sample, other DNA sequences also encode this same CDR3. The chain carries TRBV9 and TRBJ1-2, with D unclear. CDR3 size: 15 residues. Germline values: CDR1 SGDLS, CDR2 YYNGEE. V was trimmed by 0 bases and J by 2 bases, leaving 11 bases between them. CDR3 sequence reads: CASSVEAGGNYGYTF. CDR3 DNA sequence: TGTGCCAGCAGCGTAGAGGCAGGAGGGAACTATGGCTACACCTTC.

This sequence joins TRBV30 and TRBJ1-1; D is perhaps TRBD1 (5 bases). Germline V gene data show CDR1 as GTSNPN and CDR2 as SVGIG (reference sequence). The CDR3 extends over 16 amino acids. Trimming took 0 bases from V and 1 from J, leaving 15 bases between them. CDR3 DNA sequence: TGTGCCTGGAGTGTAAGCAGGGTAAATAGGAACACTGAAGCTTTCTTT. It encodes CAWSVSRVNRNTEAFF.

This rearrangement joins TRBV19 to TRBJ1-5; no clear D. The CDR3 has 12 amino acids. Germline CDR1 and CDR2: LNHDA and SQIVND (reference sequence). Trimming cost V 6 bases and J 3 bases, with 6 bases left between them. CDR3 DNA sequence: TGTGCCAGTAGGGACTCCAATCAGCCCCAGCATTTT. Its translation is CASRDSNQPQHF.

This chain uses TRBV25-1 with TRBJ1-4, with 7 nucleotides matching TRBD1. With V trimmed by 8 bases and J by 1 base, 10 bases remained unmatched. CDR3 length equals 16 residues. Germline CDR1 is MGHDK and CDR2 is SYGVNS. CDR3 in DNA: TGTGCCAGCCGGAAGACAGGGTTATTAACTAATGAAAAACTGTTTTTT. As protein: CASRKTGLLTNEKLFF. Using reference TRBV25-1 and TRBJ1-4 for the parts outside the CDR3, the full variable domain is EADIYQTPRYLVIGTGKKITLECSQTMGHDKMYWYQQDPGMELHLIHYSYGVNSTEKGDLSSESTVSRIRTEHFPLTLESARPSHTSQYLCASRKTGLLTNEKLFFGSGTQLSVL.

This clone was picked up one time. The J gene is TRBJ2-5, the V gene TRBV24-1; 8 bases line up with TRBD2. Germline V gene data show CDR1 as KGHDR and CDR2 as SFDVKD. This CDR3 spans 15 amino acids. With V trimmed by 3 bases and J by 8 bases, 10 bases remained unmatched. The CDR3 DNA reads TGTGCCACCAGTGATGGGGCCATTCGGGAGGGAACCCAGTACTTC. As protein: CATSDGAIREGTQYF.

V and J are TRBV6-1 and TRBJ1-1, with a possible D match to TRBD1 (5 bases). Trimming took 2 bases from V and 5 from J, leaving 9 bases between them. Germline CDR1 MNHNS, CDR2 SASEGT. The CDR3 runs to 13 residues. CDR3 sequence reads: CASSEWEGTEAFF. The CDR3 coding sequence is TGTGCCAGCAGTGAATGGGAGGGGACTGAAGCTTTCTTT.